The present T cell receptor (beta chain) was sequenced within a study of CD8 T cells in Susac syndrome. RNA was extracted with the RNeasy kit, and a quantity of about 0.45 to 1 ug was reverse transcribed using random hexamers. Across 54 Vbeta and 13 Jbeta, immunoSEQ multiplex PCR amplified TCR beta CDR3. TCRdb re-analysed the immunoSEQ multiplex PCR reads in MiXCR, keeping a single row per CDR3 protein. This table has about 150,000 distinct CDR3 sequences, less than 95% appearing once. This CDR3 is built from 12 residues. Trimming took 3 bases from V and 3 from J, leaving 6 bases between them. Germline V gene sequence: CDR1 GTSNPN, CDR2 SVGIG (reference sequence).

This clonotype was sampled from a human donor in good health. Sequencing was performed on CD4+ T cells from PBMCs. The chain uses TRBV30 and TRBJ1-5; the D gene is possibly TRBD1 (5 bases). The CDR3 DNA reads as TGTGCCTGGAGGACAGACAATCAGCCCCAGCATTTT. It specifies CAWRTDNQPQHF.